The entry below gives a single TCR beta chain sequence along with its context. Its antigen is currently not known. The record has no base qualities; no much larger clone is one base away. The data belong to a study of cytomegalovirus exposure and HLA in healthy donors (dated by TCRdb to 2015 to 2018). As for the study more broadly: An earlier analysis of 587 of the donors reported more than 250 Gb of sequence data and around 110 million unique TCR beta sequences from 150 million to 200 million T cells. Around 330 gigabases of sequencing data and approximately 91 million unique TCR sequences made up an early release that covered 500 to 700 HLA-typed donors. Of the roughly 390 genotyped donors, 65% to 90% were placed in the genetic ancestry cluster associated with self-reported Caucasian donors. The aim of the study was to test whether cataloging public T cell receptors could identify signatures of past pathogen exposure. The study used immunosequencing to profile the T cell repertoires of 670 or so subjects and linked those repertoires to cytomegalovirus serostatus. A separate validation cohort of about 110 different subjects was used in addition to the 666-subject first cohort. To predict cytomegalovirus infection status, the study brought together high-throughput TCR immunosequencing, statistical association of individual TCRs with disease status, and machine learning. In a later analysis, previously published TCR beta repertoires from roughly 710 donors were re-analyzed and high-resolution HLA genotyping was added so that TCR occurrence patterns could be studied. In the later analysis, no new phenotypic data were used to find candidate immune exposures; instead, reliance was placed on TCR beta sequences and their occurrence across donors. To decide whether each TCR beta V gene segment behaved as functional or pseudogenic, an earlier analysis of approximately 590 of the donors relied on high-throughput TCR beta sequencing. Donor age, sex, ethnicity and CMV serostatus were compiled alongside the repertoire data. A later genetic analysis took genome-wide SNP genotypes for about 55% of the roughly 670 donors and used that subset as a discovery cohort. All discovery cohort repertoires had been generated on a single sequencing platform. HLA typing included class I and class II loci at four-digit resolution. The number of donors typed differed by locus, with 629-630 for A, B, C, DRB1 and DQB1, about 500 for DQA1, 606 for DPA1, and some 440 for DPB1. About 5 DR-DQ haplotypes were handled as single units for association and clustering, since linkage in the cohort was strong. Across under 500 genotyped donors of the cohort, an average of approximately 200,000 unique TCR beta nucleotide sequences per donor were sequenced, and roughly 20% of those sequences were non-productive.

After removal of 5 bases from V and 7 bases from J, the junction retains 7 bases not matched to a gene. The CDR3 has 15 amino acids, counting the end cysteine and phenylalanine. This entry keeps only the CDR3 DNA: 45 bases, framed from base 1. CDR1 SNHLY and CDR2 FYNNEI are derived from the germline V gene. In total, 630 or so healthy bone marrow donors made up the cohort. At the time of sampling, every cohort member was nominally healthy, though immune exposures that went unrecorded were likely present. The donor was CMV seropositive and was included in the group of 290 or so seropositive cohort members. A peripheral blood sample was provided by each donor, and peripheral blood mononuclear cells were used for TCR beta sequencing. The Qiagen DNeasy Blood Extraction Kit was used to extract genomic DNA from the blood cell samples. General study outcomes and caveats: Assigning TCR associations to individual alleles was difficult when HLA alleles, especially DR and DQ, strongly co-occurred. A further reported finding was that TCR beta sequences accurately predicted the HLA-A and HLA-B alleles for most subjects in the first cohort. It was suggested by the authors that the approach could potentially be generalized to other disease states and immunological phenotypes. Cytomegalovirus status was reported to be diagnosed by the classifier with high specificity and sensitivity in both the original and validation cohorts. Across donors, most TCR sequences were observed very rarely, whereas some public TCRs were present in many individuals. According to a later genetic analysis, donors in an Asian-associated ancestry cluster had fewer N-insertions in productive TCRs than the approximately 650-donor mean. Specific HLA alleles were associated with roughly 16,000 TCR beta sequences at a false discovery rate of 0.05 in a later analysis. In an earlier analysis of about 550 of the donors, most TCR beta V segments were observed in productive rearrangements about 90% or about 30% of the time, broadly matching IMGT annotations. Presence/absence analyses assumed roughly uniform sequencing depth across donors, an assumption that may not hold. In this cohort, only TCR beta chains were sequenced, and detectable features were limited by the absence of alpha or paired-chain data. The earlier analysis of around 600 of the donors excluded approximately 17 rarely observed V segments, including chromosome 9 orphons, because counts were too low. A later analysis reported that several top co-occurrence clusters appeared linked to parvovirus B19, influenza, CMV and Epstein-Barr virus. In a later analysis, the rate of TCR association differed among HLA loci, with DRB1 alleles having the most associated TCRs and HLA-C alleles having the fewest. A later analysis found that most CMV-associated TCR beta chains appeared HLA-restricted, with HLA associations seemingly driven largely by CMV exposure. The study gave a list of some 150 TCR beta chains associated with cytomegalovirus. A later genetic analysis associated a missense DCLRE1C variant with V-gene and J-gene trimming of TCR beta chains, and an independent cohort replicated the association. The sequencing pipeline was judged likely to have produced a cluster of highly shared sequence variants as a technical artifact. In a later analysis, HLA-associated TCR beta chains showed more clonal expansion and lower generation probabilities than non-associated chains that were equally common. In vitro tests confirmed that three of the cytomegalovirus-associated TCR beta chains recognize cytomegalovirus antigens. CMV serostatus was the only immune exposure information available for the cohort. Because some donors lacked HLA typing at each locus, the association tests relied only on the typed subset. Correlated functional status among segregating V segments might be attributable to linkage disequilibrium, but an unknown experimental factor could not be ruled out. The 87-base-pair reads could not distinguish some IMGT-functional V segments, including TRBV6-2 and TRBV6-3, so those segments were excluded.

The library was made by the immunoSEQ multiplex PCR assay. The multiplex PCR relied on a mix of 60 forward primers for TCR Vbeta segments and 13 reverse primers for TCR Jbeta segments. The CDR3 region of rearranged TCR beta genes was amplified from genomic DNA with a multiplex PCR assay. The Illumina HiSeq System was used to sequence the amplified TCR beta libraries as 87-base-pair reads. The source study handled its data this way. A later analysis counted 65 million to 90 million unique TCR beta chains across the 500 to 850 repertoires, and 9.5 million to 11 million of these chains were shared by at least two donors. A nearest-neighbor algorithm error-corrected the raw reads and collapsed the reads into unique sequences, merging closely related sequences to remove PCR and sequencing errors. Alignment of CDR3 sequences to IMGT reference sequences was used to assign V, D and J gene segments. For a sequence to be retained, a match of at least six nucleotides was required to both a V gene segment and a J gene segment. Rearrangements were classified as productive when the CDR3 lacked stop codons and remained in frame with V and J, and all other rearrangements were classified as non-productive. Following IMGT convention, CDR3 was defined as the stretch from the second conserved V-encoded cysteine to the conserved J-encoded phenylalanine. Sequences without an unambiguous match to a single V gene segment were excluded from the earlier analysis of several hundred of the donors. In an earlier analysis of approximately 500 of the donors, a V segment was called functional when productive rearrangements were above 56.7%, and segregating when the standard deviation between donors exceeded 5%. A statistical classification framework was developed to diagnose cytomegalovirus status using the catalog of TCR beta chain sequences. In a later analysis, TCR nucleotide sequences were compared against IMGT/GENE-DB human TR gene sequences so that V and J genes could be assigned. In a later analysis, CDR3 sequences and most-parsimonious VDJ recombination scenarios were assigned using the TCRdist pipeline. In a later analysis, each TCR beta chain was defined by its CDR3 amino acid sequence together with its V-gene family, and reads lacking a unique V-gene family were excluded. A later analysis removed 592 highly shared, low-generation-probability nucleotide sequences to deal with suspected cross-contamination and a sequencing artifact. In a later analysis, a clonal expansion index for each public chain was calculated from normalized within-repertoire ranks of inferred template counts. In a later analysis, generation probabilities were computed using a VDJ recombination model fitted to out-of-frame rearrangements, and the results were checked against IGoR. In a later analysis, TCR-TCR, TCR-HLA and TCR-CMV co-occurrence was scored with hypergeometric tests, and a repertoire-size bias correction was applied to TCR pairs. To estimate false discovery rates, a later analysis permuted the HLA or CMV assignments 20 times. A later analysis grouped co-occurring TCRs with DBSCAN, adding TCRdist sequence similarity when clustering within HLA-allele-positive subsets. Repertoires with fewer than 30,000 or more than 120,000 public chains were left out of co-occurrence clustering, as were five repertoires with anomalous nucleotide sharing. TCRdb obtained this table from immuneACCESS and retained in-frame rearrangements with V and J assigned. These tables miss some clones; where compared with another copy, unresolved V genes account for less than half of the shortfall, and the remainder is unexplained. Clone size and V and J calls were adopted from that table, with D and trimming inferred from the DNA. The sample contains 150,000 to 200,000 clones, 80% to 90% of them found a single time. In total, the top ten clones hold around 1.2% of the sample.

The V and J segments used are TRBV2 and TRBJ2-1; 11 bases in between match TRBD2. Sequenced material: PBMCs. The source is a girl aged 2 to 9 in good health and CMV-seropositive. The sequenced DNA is TGTGCCAGCAGTTCCGGGACTAGCGGTTTGAATGAGCAGTTCTTC. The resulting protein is CASSSGTSGLNEQFF.